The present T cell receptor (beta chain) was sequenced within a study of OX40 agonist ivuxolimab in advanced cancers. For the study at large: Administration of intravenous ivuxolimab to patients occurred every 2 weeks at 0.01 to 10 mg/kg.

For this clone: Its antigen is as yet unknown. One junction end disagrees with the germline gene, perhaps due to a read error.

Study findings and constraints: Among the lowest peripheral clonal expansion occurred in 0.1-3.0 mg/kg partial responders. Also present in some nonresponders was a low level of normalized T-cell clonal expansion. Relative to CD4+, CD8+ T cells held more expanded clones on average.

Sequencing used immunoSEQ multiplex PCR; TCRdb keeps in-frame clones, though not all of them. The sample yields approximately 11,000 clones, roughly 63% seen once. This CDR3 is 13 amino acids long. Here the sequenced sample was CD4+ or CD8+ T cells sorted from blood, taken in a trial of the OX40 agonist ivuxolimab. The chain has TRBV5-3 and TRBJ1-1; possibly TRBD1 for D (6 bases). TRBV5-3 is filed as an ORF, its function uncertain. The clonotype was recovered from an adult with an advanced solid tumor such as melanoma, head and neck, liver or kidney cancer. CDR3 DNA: TGTGCCAGCAGCTGGGACATGGACACTGAAGCTTTCTTT. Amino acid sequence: CASSWDMDTEAFF.